This T cell receptor beta chain originates from a study of blood T cell repertoires in COVID-19. Participants, roughly 18 to 90 years old, spanned about 26 US areas. Each participant's cohort was designated according to participant-reported clinical history. Sequencing used immunoSEQ multiplex PCR; TCRdb keeps in-frame clones, though not all of them. The sample yields approximately 240,000 clones, just under 85% seen once. In germline, CDR1 is MGHRA, CDR2 YSYEKL. V was pared by 0 bases and J by 2 bases, with 5 bases of the junction left unmatched. The CDR3 is made up of 16 amino acids. This TCR was recovered from a woman in her forties with acute COVID-19. J is TRBJ1-2 and V is TRBV4-1; 8 nucleotides match TRBD1. Sample: PBMCs or T cells enriched from blood (not recorded which). The CDR3 DNA follows: TGCGCCAGCAGCCAAGATTGGGACAGGTCCAACTATGGCTACACCTTC. It translates to CASSQDWDRSNYGYTF.